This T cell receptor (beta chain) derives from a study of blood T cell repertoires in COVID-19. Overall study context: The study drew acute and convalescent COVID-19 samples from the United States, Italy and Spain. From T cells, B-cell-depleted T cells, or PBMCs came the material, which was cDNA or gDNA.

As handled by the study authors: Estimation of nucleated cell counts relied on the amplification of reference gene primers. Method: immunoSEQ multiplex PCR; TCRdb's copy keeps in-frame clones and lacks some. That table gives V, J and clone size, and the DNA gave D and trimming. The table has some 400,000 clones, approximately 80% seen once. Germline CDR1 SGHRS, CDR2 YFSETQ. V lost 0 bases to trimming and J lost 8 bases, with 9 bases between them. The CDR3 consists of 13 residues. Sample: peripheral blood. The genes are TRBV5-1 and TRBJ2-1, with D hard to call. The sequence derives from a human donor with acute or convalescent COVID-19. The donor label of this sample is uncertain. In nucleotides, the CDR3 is TGCGCCAGCAGCTTGGCCGGTTCGGATGAGCAGTTCTTC. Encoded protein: CASSLAGSDEQFF.